The T cell receptor (beta chain) under discussion was sequenced for a study of breast tumors, draining lymph nodes, adjacent tissues. Study-wide results and limits: Luminal-like breast cancer showed significantly greater tumor-nontumor repertoire similarity than basal-like breast cancer did. The data were judged consistent with most tumor T cells coming from lymph node and expanding in tumor. Tumors had less TCR diversity than lymph nodes, more than nontumor tissue. Tumor T cell lymph node origin was a supported hypothesis, not proven.

One entry per CDR3 protein results from TCRdb running MiXCR on the multiplex PCR reads. The profile shows 12,000 or so distinct CDR3 sequences, 50% of them singletons. The trim removed 0 bases at V and 3 bases at J, leaving 6 bases unmatched. Germline CDR1 reads SGDLS; CDR2 reads YYNGEE. There are 19 residues in the CDR3. To note about this clonotype: No antigen is known for it.

This TCR derives from a female donor with breast cancer. Some clones in this sample may be carry-over from other donors' samples. The chain joins TRBV9 to TRBJ2-2; 15 positions agree with TRBD2. Input material: tumor-adjacent breast tissue. Here the CDR3 reads CASSVVGLAGGQDTGELFF. In DNA form, the CDR3 reads TGTGCCAGCAGCGTAGTAGGACTAGCGGGAGGGCAGGACACCGGGGAGCTGTTTTTT. The complete variable domain, with remaining parts taken from reference TRBV9 and TRBJ2-2, reads DSGVTQTPKHLITATGQRVTLRCSPRSGDLSVYWYQQSLDQGLQFLIQYYNGEERAKGNILERFSAQQFPDLHSELNLSSLELGDSALYFCASSVVGLAGGQDTGELFFGEGSRLTVL.